Below, 11 T cell receptor beta chains from the same sample are listed, as sequenced in a study of identical twins. TCRdb itself ran the 5' RACE reads through MiXCR, one entry per CDR3 protein. The table has 500,000 to 600,000 distinct CDR3 sequences, roughly a fifth seen once. The sample was also reused in another study, on T cells expressing NK-cell markers.

Sequencing was carried out using CD4+ T cells sorted from blood. The receptors here all came from a woman younger than 35 in good health.

The CDR3 region has the DNA TGCAGCGTTGTATACCTAGCGGGGCGACACGAGCAGTACTTC. Its translation is CSVVYLAGRHEQYF. The J gene is TRBJ2-7, the V gene TRBV29-1, with 9 bases fitting TRBD2. Looked up from germline, CDR1 is SQVTM and CDR2 is ANQGSEA. The ends lost 4 bases at V and 5 bases at J; junction bases unmatched: 9. CDR3 size: 14 residues.

The chain is built from TRBV20-1 and TRBJ2-3, with 8 bases lining up with TRBD2. CDR3 length: 14 amino acids. The V gene's germline CDR1 is DFQATT and CDR2 SNEGSKA (reference sequence). CDR3 in DNA: TGCAGCGTGATAGCGGGAAGTAGGACAGATACGCAGTATTTT. It translates to CSVIAGSRTDTQYF.

A few counts support this clonotype. The chain couples TRBV5-5 to TRBJ2-1, with 8 bases that match TRBD1. In germline, CDR1 is SGHKS, CDR2 YYEKEE (reference sequence). The CDR3 covers 15 residues. V shed 6 bases and J 0 bases; nucleotides not matched to a gene: 5. CDR3 loop: CASMSGTGSYNEQFF. Written as DNA, the CDR3 is TGTGCCAGCATGTCGGGGACAGGCTCCTACAATGAGCAGTTCTTC.

The chain joins TRBV20-1 to TRBJ2-3; 7 nucleotides match TRBD2. Germline V gene data show CDR1 as DFQATT and CDR2 as SNEGSKA (reference sequence). V lost 1 base and J lost 0; bases outside the gene matches: 4. The CDR3 runs to 15 residues. CDR3 loop: CSARVAGVSTDTQYF. The CDR3 coding sequence is TGCAGTGCTAGAGTTGCGGGAGTCAGCACAGATACGCAGTATTTT.

Only a few counts were recorded for this clonotype. The V gene is TRBV6-5, the J gene TRBJ1-1; 8 nucleotides match TRBD1. This CDR3 region has 14 residues. After removal of 4 bases from V and 4 bases from J, the junction contained 5 bases not matched to a gene. CDR1 and CDR2 (germline): MNHEY, SVGAGI. The CDR3 DNA is TGTGCCAGCAGTTCAGGGGGCAGGGGCACTGAAGCTTTCTTT. Translating gives CASSSGGRGTEAFF.

This chain links TRBV6-1 with TRBJ1-1; TRBD1 aligns across 9 bases. CDR1 and CDR2 (germline): MNHNS, SASEGT. This CDR3 has 13 residues. The V segment lost 7 bases and the J segment 1 base; nucleotides outside the gene matches: 1. The CDR3 here is CASKGQGNTEAFF. The DNA for the CDR3 is TGTGCCAGCAAGGGACAGGGGAACACTGAAGCTTTCTTT.

This rearrangement joins TRBV7-2 to TRBJ1-1; TRBD1 is a possible D gene (5 bases). V was clipped by 6 bases and J by 1 base, with 12 bases between them. The CDR3 contains 14 residues. CDR1 SGHTA and CDR2 FQGNSA come from the germline V gene. As DNA, the CDR3 is TGTGCCAGCAGAGTCAGGGACGGGAACACTGAAGCTTTCTTT. Its protein product is CASRVRDGNTEAFF.

The DNA of the CDR3 is TGTGCCAGTGCCGGGGCCCCCGCAGATACGCAGTATTTT. Translating gives CASAGAPADTQYF. V and J are TRBV7-2 and TRBJ2-3, with D possibly called TRBD1 or TRBD2 (5 bases each). The V end was cut by 9 bases, the J end by 4 bases, with 14 bases between. This CDR3 region has 13 residues. Germline CDR1 SGHTA, CDR2 FQGNSA.

A few counts support this clonotype. A read error is likely, as this CDR3 ends without the conserved phenylalanine or tryptophan. It is unclear where the CDR3 begins or ends on the DNA, so no DNA is shown, and the CDR3 is as TCRdb lists it. The chain carries TRBV11-3 and TRBJ2-1; TRBD1, the table's D call, was not compared with the DNA. Germline CDR1 reads SGHNT; CDR2 reads YENEEA. The CDR3 totals 12 residues, both ends included. CDR3 sequence reads: CASSVDRGPPSS.

This chain connects TRBV2 to TRBJ2-7; D is ambiguous. CDR1 and CDR2 from the germline V gene are SNHLY and FYNNEI. CDR3 length: 14 residues. V was clipped by 6 bases and J by 0 bases, with 12 bases between them. CDR3 sequence: CASRAYYSSYEQYF. Here the CDR3 DNA reads TGTGCCAGCAGAGCTTACTACAGCTCCTACGAGCAGTACTTC.

This clonotype was seen a handful of times. J is TRBJ2-7 and V is TRBV7-9; D remains ambiguous. V shed 4 bases and J shed 6 bases, with 19 bases lying between them. This CDR3 has 15 residues. Germline V gives CDR1 SEHNR, CDR2 FQNEAQ (reference sequence). DNA for the CDR3: TGTGCCAGCAGCTCCTGGTTCAGTTACGGGCGCGAGCAGTACTTC. Translation: CASSSWFSYGREQYF. The entire variable domain, with the rest obtained from reference TRBV7-9 and TRBJ2-7, is as follows: DTGVSQNPRHKITKRGQNVTFRCDPISEHNRLYWYRQTLGQGPEFLTYFQNEAQLEKSRLLSDRFSAERPKGSFSTLEIQRTEQGDSAMYLCASSSWFSYGREQYFGPGTRLTVT.